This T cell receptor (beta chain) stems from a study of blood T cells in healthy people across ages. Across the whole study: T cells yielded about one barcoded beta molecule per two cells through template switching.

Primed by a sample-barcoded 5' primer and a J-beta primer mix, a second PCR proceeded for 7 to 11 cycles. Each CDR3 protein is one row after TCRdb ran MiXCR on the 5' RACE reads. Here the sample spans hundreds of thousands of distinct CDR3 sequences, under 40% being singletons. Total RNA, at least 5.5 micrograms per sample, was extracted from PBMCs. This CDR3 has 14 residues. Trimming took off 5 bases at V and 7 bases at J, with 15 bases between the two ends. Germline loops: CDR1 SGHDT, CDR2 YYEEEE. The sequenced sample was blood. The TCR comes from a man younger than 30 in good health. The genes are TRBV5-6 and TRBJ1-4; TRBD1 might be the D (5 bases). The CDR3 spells CASRGRGKSEKLFF. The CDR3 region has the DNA TGTGCCAGCAGGGGGAGGGGAAAGAGTGAAAAACTGTTTTTT.